The rows below give T cell receptor beta chains drawn from one sample of a study of control samples from healthy donors and cancer patients. Here immunoSEQ multiplex PCR was the method, and the copy in TCRdb shows in-frame clones only, minus some. Altogether around 110,000 clones are present, around 90% being singletons, with the ten largest covering 2% to 2.5%. The sample was blood. The receptor source for this set is a woman aged 65 to 85 in good health. Each CDR3 is given with its conserved first and last residue. A D gene is named only where the DNA matches it firmly. Rows give clone size only sometimes, using once, few, many, or a class for an expanded clone.

J: TRBJ2-1
D: NA
size: NA
V: TRBV18
DNA: TGTGCCAGCTCACCCTGGGTCGTTAGCTCCTACAATGAGCAGTTCTTC
CDR3: CASSPWVVSSYNEQFF

J: TRBJ1-5
D: NA
size: NA
V: TRBV21-1
DNA: TGTGCCAGCAGCCCCCGACTAACAGATTATAGCAATCAGCCCCAGCATTTT
CDR3: CASSPRLTDYSNQPQHF

J: TRBJ1-5
D: NA
size: NA
V: TRBV7-2
DNA: TGTGCCAGCAGCTCTCAGGAAAGCAATCAGCCCCAGCATTTT
CDR3: CASSSQESNQPQHF

J: TRBJ1-2
D: TRBD1
size: NA
V: TRBV7-8
DNA: TGTGCCAGCAGCCAGACAGGGGGTATCTATGGCTACACCTTC
CDR3: CASSQTGGIYGYTF

J: TRBJ1-5
D: TRBD1
size: once
V: TRBV2
DNA: TGTGCCAGCAGTGACCGCAGGGGGAATCAGCCCCAGCATTTT
CDR3: CASSDRRGNQPQHF

J: TRBJ2-3
D: NA
size: NA
V: TRBV7-2
DNA: TGTGCCAGCAGCTTATCCCCCCCCGTAGAGGATACGCAGTATTTT
CDR3: CASSLSPPVEDTQYF

J: TRBJ1-1
D: TRBD1
size: NA
V: TRBV6-6
DNA: TGTGCCAGCAGTCAACAGGGGTGGAACACTGAAGCTTTCTTT
CDR3: CASSQQGWNTEAFF

J: TRBJ1-2
D: NA
size: once
V: TRBV7-8
DNA: TGTGCCAGCAGCATGGACGGGGATGGCTACACCTTC
CDR3: CASSMDGDGYTF

J: TRBJ1-3
D: NA
size: NA
V: TRBV11-2
DNA: TGTGCCAGCAGGGAACAGTCAGCTGGAAACACCATATATTTT
CDR3: CASREQSAGNTIYF

J: TRBJ2-5
D: NA
size: NA
V: TRBV5-1
DNA: TGCGCCAGCAGCCTCGGATCGGGGGAGACCCAGTACTTC
CDR3: CASSLGSGETQYF

J: TRBJ2-2
D: TRBD2
size: NA
V: TRBV4-1
DNA: TGCGCCAGTAGCCAAGAGAGCCCAGCGGGGGGGGCCACCGGGGAGCTGTTTTTT
CDR3: CASSQESPAGGATGELFF

J: TRBJ2-5
D: NA
size: NA
V: TRBV7-9
DNA: TGTGCCAGCAGCTACCCCGCCAGGGGCCAAGAGACCCAGTACTTC
CDR3: CASSYPARGQETQYF

J: TRBJ1-5
D: NA
size: NA
V: TRBV5-1
DNA: TGCGCCAGCAGACTGGGGTGGGGGAGCAATCAGCCCCAGCATTTT
CDR3: CASRLGWGSNQPQHF

J: TRBJ2-1
D: NA
size: NA
V: TRBV19
DNA: TGTGCCAGTAGTATAGATCCCATCCCTAGGGAGCAGTTCTTC
CDR3: CASSIDPIPREQFF

J: TRBJ2-6
D: NA
size: NA
V: TRBV5-8
DNA: TGTGCCAGCAGCTTGGGGGGCCGGGCCAACGTCCTGACTTTC
CDR3: CASSLGGRANVLTF

J: TRBJ1-5
D: NA
size: NA
V: TRBV10-3
DNA: TGTGCCATCAGTGAGGTCAGGGTCGCTCAGCCCCAGCATTTT
CDR3: CAISEVRVAQPQHF

J: TRBJ1-6
D: NA
size: NA
V: TRBV19
DNA: TGTGCCAGTAGTATCCTGGGTAATTCACCCCTCCACTTT
CDR3: CASSILGNSPLHF

J: TRBJ1-2
D: TRBD1
size: NA
V: TRBV4-3
DNA: TGCGCCAGCAGCCCCACAGGGGGCAGCTATGGCTACACCTTC
CDR3: CASSPTGGSYGYTF

J: TRBJ1-5
D: NA
size: NA
V: TRBV12-2
DNA: TGTGCAAGTCGCCATTTTTCGGGGCCCCAGCATTTT
CDR3: CASRHFSGPQHF

J: TRBJ2-2
D: TRBD1
size: NA
V: TRBV15
DNA: TGTGCCACCAGCAGAGCCTCCCGGACAGGGGACACCGGGGAGCTGTTTTTT
CDR3: CATSRASRTGDTGELFF

J: TRBJ1-2
D: NA
size: NA
V: TRBV20-1
DNA: TGCAGTGCTACCCAGAGCTATGGCTACACCTTC
CDR3: CSATQSYGYTF

J: TRBJ2-2
D: NA
size: NA
V: TRBV7-9
DNA: TGTGCCAGCAGCTTAGGGCTGAACACCGGGGAGCTGTTTTTT
CDR3: CASSLGLNTGELFF

J: TRBJ2-5
D: TRBD2
size: NA
V: TRBV6-5
DNA: TGTGCCAGCAGTTCCGGACTAGCGGGGACCGTTAACTTC
CDR3: CASSSGLAGTVNF

J: TRBJ2-3
D: NA
size: NA
V: TRBV5-8
DNA: TGTGCCAGCAGCTCAGAACGGACGGTCTTTGGGCAGTATTTT
CDR3: CASSSERTVFGQYF

J: TRBJ2-5
D: NA
size: NA
V: TRBV7-6
DNA: TGTGCCAGCAGCAACCAAGAGACCCAGTACTTC
CDR3: CASSNQETQYF

J: TRBJ1-1
D: NA
size: NA
V: TRBV14
DNA: TGTGCCAGCAGCCGCTCCGGTACAGGGAACACTGAAGCTTTCTTT
CDR3: CASSRSGTGNTEAFF

J: TRBJ1-1
D: NA
size: NA
V: TRBV2
DNA: TGTGCCAGCAGCCCGAACACTGAAGCTTTCTTT
CDR3: CASSPNTEAFF

J: TRBJ2-1
D: TRBD2
size: NA
V: TRBV4-3
DNA: TGCGCCAGCAGCCAAGAAAGGAGCGGGGGGATAGGTGAGCAGTTCTTC
CDR3: CASSQERSGGIGEQFF

J: TRBJ1-6
D: NA
size: few
V: TRBV18
DNA: TGTGCCAGCTCCCCCATAGGAGGGAAAGATAATTCACCCCTCCACTTT
CDR3: CASSPIGGKDNSPLHF

J: TRBJ2-1
D: NA
size: NA
V: TRBV27
DNA: TGTGCCAGCAGTTTCGGGGGTCGCCCCGATAATGAGCAGTTCTTC
CDR3: CASSFGGRPDNEQFF

J: TRBJ2-1
D: NA
size: NA
V: TRBV27
DNA: TGTGCCAGCAGTCCCGACTTTGAGTATCGCACTGAGCAGTTCTTC
CDR3: CASSPDFEYRTEQFF

J: TRBJ1-3
D: NA
size: NA
V: TRBV6-5
DNA: TGTGCCAGCGGTAACTTTCGAGTAAACACCATATATTTT
CDR3: CASGNFRVNTIYF

J: TRBJ1-1
D: TRBD1
size: NA
V: TRBV5-1
DNA: TGCGCCAGCAGCTACCCGGACAGGGGATATGTAGAAGCTTTCTTT
CDR3: CASSYPDRGYVEAFF

J: TRBJ1-5
D: NA
size: NA
V: TRBV7-6
DNA: TGTGCCAGCAGCTTAGGTGGGCGAAATAGCAATCAGCCCCAGCATTTT
CDR3: CASSLGGRNSNQPQHF

J: TRBJ2-7
D: TRBD2
size: NA
V: TRBV11-2
DNA: TGTGCCAGCAGCTTATTCCGGGCTAGCGGGGTTTCCGAGCAGTACTTC
CDR3: CASSLFRASGVSEQYF

J: TRBJ1-3
D: TRBD1
size: NA
V: TRBV5-1
DNA: TGCGCCAGCAGACGCAGACAGGGGGAGATCCCGTACTCTGGAAACACCATATATTTT
CDR3: CASRRRQGEIPYSGNTIYF

J: TRBJ2-3
D: NA
size: NA
V: TRBV15
DNA: TGTGCCACCAGCAGAGACCCTAGCTCGGTAGATACGCAGTATTTT
CDR3: CATSRDPSSVDTQYF

J: TRBJ1-1
D: NA
size: NA
V: TRBV11-1
DNA: TGTGCCAGCAGCCGTCTCGGATCGGGGGGGCCGACTGAAGCTTTCTTT
CDR3: CASSRLGSGGPTEAFF

J: TRBJ1-6
D: NA
size: NA
V: TRBV6-5
DNA: TGTGCCAGCAGTTATAATTTGGGGAGATCTAATTCACCCCTCCACTTT
CDR3: CASSYNLGRSNSPLHF

J: TRBJ2-7
D: NA
size: NA
V: TRBV7-2
DNA: TGTGCCAGCAGCTTAGTTGCGGACTACGAGCAGTACTTC
CDR3: CASSLVADYEQYF

J: TRBJ2-6
D: TRBD1
size: NA
V: TRBV18
DNA: TGTGCCAGCTCATCGAACTCCGGGACAGCAAGCTCTGGGGCCAACGTCCTGACTTTC
CDR3: CASSSNSGTASSGANVLTF

J: TRBJ1-2
D: NA
size: NA
V: TRBV10-2
DNA: TGCGCCAGCAGTGATTGGACGGATGGCTACACCTTC
CDR3: CASSDWTDGYTF

J: TRBJ2-7
D: NA
size: NA
V: TRBV19
DNA: TGTGCCACCCGATCAGGGATGACCTCCTACGAGCAGTACTTC
CDR3: CATRSGMTSYEQYF

J: TRBJ2-3
D: TRBD2
size: NA
V: TRBV7-2
DNA: TGTGCCAGCAGCTTAGCTGGTAGCGGGGGAGATACGCAGTATTTT
CDR3: CASSLAGSGGDTQYF

J: TRBJ2-7
D: NA
size: NA
V: TRBV3-1/TRBV3-2
DNA: TGTGCCAGCAGCCAAGATGGGTGGGCCGCCTACGAGCAGTACTTC
CDR3: CASSQDGWAAYEQYF

J: TRBJ2-1
D: TRBD2
size: few
V: TRBV7-9
DNA: TGTGCCAGCAGCTCAAGCGGGGGGGCCTACAATGAGCAGTTCTTC
CDR3: CASSSSGGAYNEQFF

J: TRBJ1-5
D: NA
size: NA
V: TRBV9
DNA: TGTGCCAGCAGCGTAGGATCGGCAGGGGTTCAGCCCCAGCATTTT
CDR3: CASSVGSAGVQPQHF

J: TRBJ2-1
D: NA
size: NA
V: TRBV7-2
DNA: TGTGCCAGCAGCTTTCGACACGCTGAGCAGTTCTTC
CDR3: CASSFRHAEQFF

J: TRBJ2-1
D: NA
size: once
V: TRBV5-1
DNA: TGCGCCAGCAGCCGCAGGTATACAGGAAACCTCCGGGTCGAGCAGTTCTTC
CDR3: CASSRRYTGNLRVEQFF

J: TRBJ2-3
D: NA
size: NA
V: TRBV5-1
DNA: TGCGCCAGCAGCTTGGTTGGGAAGGGTGACACAGATACGCAGTATTTT
CDR3: CASSLVGKGDTDTQYF

J: TRBJ2-2
D: TRBD1
size: NA
V: TRBV19
DNA: TGTGCCAGTAGAAACCGGACAGGCTTCTTACCGAACACCGGGGAGCTGTTTTTT
CDR3: CASRNRTGFLPNTGELFF

J: TRBJ2-1
D: TRBD2
size: NA
V: TRBV11-3
DNA: TGTGCCAGCAGCCCCGGGGGGGACCTCACGGGGAATGAGCAGTTCTTC
CDR3: CASSPGGDLTGNEQFF

J: TRBJ2-5
D: TRBD1
size: NA
V: TRBV11-3
DNA: TGTGCCAGCAGATTAACAGGGGGAGAGACCCAGTACTTC
CDR3: CASRLTGGETQYF

J: TRBJ1-2
D: NA
size: NA
V: TRBV7-9
DNA: TGTGCCAGCAGCTACCCATCGGCACAGTTCTATGGCTACACCTTC
CDR3: CASSYPSAQFYGYTF